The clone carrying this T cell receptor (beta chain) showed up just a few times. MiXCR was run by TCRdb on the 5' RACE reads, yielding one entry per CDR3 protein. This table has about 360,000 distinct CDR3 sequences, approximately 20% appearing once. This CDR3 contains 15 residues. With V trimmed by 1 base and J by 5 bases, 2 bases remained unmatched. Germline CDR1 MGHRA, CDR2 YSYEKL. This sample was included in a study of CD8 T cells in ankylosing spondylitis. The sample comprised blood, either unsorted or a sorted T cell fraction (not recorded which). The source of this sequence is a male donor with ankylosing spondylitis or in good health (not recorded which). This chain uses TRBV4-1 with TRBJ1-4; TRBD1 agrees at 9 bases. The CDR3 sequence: CASSQAGTGNEKLFF. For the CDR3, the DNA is TGCGCCAGCAGCCAAGCCGGGACAGGGAATGAAAAACTGTTTTTT.